Listed here is a single T cell receptor (beta chain). What it binds is unknown. This sample stems from a study of T cells in Graves' hyperthyroidism and ophthalmopathy. General study findings and limits: Most thyroid clonotypes that were expanded above 0.001 also turned up in blood.

It was RNA transcripts that yielded the amplified TCR beta CDR3 regions. The HTBI primer set served for first-round RT-PCR of the TCR CDR3. MiXCR was run by TCRdb on the multiplex PCR reads, yielding one entry per CDR3 protein. The sample records around 400,000 distinct CDR3 sequences, about 16% being singletons. Looked up from germline, CDR1 is SGHVS and CDR2 is FNYEAQ. V lost 6 bases, J lost 8 bases, and 13 bases lay in between. The CDR3 covers 13 residues. Sequences were obtained from blood. The receptor was derived from a woman between 55 and 75 years old with Graves' ophthalmopathy. The chain combines TRBV7-6 with TRBJ2-2, with TRBD1 as a possible D gene (6 bases). This CDR3 is CASSSRGSGELFF. CDR3 bases: TGTGCCAGCAGTTCTAGGGGGAGTGGGGAGCTGTTTTTT.